The 20 T cell receptor beta chains presented below share a single source sample, sequenced in a study of cytomegalovirus exposure and HLA in healthy donors. This PCR relied on a set of 60 Vbeta primers and 13 Jbeta primers. Assay used: immunoSEQ multiplex PCR; TCRdb lists only in-frame clones, some missing. The sample records roughly 200,000 clones, 70% being singletons. Material: PBMCs. The receptors stem from a man aged 35-49 years in good health and CMV-seropositive.

The chain carries TRBV27 and TRBJ2-5; 8 bases agree with TRBD2. Germline V gene lookup returns CDR1 MNHEY and CDR2 SMNVEV (reference sequence). The CDR3 has 14 residues. V trimming: 4 bases; J trimming: 5 bases; junction bases outside the gene matches: 6. Here the CDR3 reads CASSYRGGKETQYF. The CDR3 region has the DNA TGTGCCAGCAGTTACCGGGGGGGCAAGGAGACCCAGTACTTC.

The chain joins TRBV4-1 to TRBJ1-2, with a tentative D call TRBD1 (6 bases). The V end lost 2 bases, the J end lost 7 bases, and 11 bases lay between the germline ends. The germline V gene has CDR1 MGHRA and CDR2 YSYEKL. The CDR3 loop spans 13 amino acids. CDR3 DNA: TGCGCCAGCAGCCAAATAGGGGGGGCTGGCTACACCTTC. Translated: CASSQIGGAGYTF.

This sequence joins TRBV29-1 and TRBJ1-1, with D unclear. V was pared by 7 bases and J by 0 bases, with 9 bases between. CDR1 SQVTM and CDR2 ANQGSEA come from the germline V gene. The length of the CDR3 is 12 residues. The CDR3 sequence: CSGAALNTEAFF. The CDR3 nucleotides are TGCAGCGGAGCGGCTTTGAACACTGAAGCTTTCTTT.

The rearrangement uses TRBV15 and TRBJ1-2; no clear D. Germline V CDR1 and CDR2: LNHNV, YYDKDF (reference sequence). Trimming removed 0 bases from V and 0 bases from J, with 5 bases in between. There are 14 residues in the CDR3. CDR3 protein: CATSREQTNYGYTF. CDR3 DNA: TGTGCCACCAGCAGAGAACAGACTAACTATGGCTACACCTTC.

The V gene is TRBV4-2, the J gene TRBJ1-3; 10 bases fit TRBD1. The V and J ends lost 0 bases and 0 bases, in that order; junction bases with no gene match: 8. Germline CDR1 reads LGHNA; CDR2 reads YNFKEQ. The CDR3 extends over 19 amino acids. CDR3 in amino acids: CASSQDQGTGAISGNTIYF. The DNA of the CDR3 is TGTGCCAGCAGCCAAGATCAGGGGACAGGGGCCATCTCTGGAAACACCATATATTTT.

CDR3 sequence (DNA): TGTGCCAGCAGCATTGGACTAGCGGGGATGGGAGATACGCAGTATTTT. Translated: CASSIGLAGMGDTQYF. V usage is TRBV7-9 and J usage is TRBJ2-3, with 12 bases aligning to TRBD2. Trimming cost V 5 bases and J 5 bases; bases outside gene matches: 8. CDR3 size: 16 residues. CDR1 SEHNR and CDR2 FQNEAQ come from the germline V gene (reference sequence).

J is TRBJ2-6 and V is TRBV28; tentatively, D is TRBD1 (5 bases). Germline lookup yields CDR1 MDHEN and CDR2 SYDVKM. The CDR3 sequence is 16 residues long. Trimming removed 5 bases from V and 0 bases from J, with 11 bases in between. This CDR3 reads CASSPDTFSGANVLTF. CDR3 nucleotides: TGTGCCAGCAGTCCGGACACCTTCTCTGGGGCCAACGTCCTGACTTTC.

The chain carries TRBV28 and TRBJ1-5; weak D call: TRBD1 (5 bases). The ends were cut back, 3 bases at V and 4 bases at J, with 13 bases in the middle. The V gene's germline CDR1 is MDHEN and CDR2 SYDVKM. The CDR3 runs to 15 residues. CDR3 region: CASSLEGSGNQPQHF. DNA of the CDR3: TGTGCCAGCAGTTTGGAGGGGTCTGGTAATCAGCCCCAGCATTTT. The full variable domain, completed using reference TRBV28 and TRBJ1-5, is DVKVTQSSRYLVKRTGEKVFLECVQDMDHENMFWYRQDPGLGLRLIYFSYDVKMKEKGDIPEGYSVSREKKERFSLILESASTNQTSMYLCASSLEGSGNQPQHFGDGTRLSIL.

The V call is TRBV19, the J call TRBJ1-6, with 8 bases aligning to TRBD1. With V trimmed by 4 bases and J by 8 bases, 7 bases remained unmatched. Looked up from germline, CDR1 is LNHDA and CDR2 is SQIVND (reference sequence). The CDR3 totals 15 residues. CDR3 residues: CASSTNLDRDSPLHF. The CDR3, as DNA: TGTGCCAGTAGTACAAACCTGGACAGGGATTCACCCCTCCACTTT.

The chain joins TRBV27 to TRBJ2-5; 7 bases fit TRBD2. The CDR3 runs 14 residues. Looked up from germline, CDR1 is MNHEY and CDR2 is SMNVEV (reference sequence). V trimming: 6 bases; J trimming: 4 bases; junction bases outside the gene matches: 8. The CDR3 DNA reads as TGTGCCAGCAGGGGTGGGGGGGGTTCAGAGACCCAGTACTTC. The encoded protein is CASRGGGGSETQYF.

The gene calls are TRBV4-1 and TRBJ1-4; no definite D call. V was shortened by 0 bases and J by 4 bases, with 15 bases between the two germline ends. Germline lookup yields CDR1 MGHRA and CDR2 YSYEKL. The CDR3 is made up of 17 amino acids. The CDR3 reads CASSQDPDGRGNEKLFF. CDR3 DNA sequence: TGCGCCAGCAGCCAAGATCCCGATGGGAGAGGTAATGAAAAACTGTTTTTT.

The rearrangement uses TRBV11-3 and TRBJ2-2; maybe TRBD2 (6 bases). Trimming pared 3 bases from V and 1 base from J, leaving 6 bases between. The CDR3 totals 14 residues. Germline CDR1 is SGHNT and CDR2 is YENEEA. In DNA, the CDR3 is TGTGCCAGCAGCTTGGGGGGGAACACCGGGGAGCTGTTTTTT. This codes for CASSLGGNTGELFF.

This clone was counted a few times. The rearrangement uses TRBV7-7 and TRBJ2-2, with TRBD1 identical over 7 bases. V shed 2 bases and J 3 bases; nucleotides not matched to a gene: 6. Germline-derived CDR1 and CDR2 are SSHAT and FNYEAQ (reference sequence). The CDR3 covers 16 residues. CDR3 protein: CASSLSTGADTGELFF. DNA for the CDR3: TGTGCCAGCAGCTTATCCACAGGGGCGGACACCGGGGAGCTGTTTTTT.

This clone has just a few counts. The V and J genes are TRBV2 and TRBJ1-5, with D possibly matching TRBD1 (5 bases). The CDR3 length is 15 residues. Germline-derived CDR1 and CDR2 are SNHLY and FYNNEI. Trimming removed 6 bases from V and 5 bases from J, with 17 bases in between. CDR3 protein: CASSGIGGKDQPQHF. CDR3 bases: TGTGCCAGCAGCGGAATTGGGGGGAAGGATCAGCCCCAGCATTTT.

V and J are TRBV27 and TRBJ2-7; D is perhaps TRBD1 (7 bases). CDR3 size: 16 residues. V was shortened by 0 bases and J by 4 bases, with 16 bases between the two germline ends. CDR1 MNHEY and CDR2 SMNVEV come from the germline V gene (reference sequence). The CDR3 coding sequence is TGTGCCAGCAGTTTATCGTCGGCAGGGGGGAGATACGAGCAGTACTTC. It yields the protein CASSLSSAGGRYEQYF.

The chain is built from TRBV2 and TRBJ1-1, with TRBD1 as a possible D gene (5 bases). This CDR3 has 15 residues. Germline assignment: CDR1 SNHLY and CDR2 FYNNEI. V lost 3 bases and J lost 3, with 14 bases in between. The CDR3 DNA reads TGTGCCAGCAGTGACAGGACTAGAGGGGACACTGAAGCTTTCTTT. Its translation: CASSDRTRGDTEAFF.

The chain carries TRBV7-9 and TRBJ2-7; the D gene is possibly TRBD2 (6 bases). This CDR3 contains 14 residues. V lost 1 base and J lost 5, with 12 bases in between. CDR1 is SEHNR and CDR2 is FQNEAQ in the germline V gene (reference sequence). The DNA of the CDR3 is TGTGCCAGCAGCTTAGGGGGGGAATGGGACGAGCAGTACTTC. Translated, it gives CASSLGGEWDEQYF.

There are a few counts of this clone. V gene TRBV6-1 combines with J gene TRBJ1-4; no firm D call. The CDR3 contains 14 residues. CDR1 is MNHNS, CDR2 SASEGT, per germline. V lost 2 bases and J 5 bases, leaving 9 bases between the germline ends. The CDR3 sequence: CASSESALNEKLFF. As DNA, the CDR3 is TGTGCCAGCAGTGAAAGCGCCCTCAATGAAAAACTGTTTTTT.

The V call is TRBV2, the J call TRBJ2-4; tentative D call: TRBD1 (6 bases). The CDR3 consists of 12 residues. In germline, CDR1 is SNHLY, CDR2 FYNNEI. The V and J ends lost 7 bases and 12 bases respectively, with 16 bases between them. The DNA of the CDR3 is TGTGCCAGCATCGAGACAGGCCCCTCTCAGTACTTC. Its protein is CASIETGPSQYF.

This chain joins TRBV7-6 and TRBJ1-4; tentative D call: TRBD1 (6 bases). The CDR3 loop spans 19 amino acids. V lost 2 bases, J lost 0 bases, and 19 bases lay in between. In germline, CDR1 is SGHVS, CDR2 FNYEAQ. The CDR3 sequence: CASSLRYRDIVATNEKLFF. The CDR3 nucleotides read TGTGCCAGCAGCTTAAGATATCGGGACATCGTCGCAACTAATGAAAAACTGTTTTTT.